Listed below are T cell receptor beta chains from one sample, sequenced in a study of shared clonotypes between healthy human individuals. Profiling relied on immunoSEQ multiplex PCR, and the TCRdb table lists in-frame clones only, not all of them. This table holds some 2,100,000 clones, 93% found once. The specimen was naive CD8+ T cells from PBMCs. The source is a man between 18 and 35 years old in good health. Some clones in this sample may be carry-over from other donors' samples. Both conserved end residues are part of each CDR3. D genes are given only for firm matches. Size tells how often a clone was seen (once, few, many) or the class of an expanded clone, and some rows leave it out.

V gene,D gene,clone size,J gene,CDR3 protein,CDR3 DNA
TRBV28,-,-,TRBJ1-2,CASSQKAFGGYTF,TGTGCCAGCAGTCAAAAGGCTTTCGGGGGCTACACCTTC
TRBV9,-,-,TRBJ2-1,CASSDSFDNEQFF,TGTGCCAGCAGCGATAGCTTCGACAATGAGCAGTTCTTC
TRBV4-2,-,once,TRBJ2-3,CASSHNQGRVSTDTQYF,TGTGCCAGCAGCCACAACCAAGGAAGGGTTAGCACAGATACGCAGTATTTT
TRBV7-7,TRBD1,-,TRBJ1-1,CASSEDRGTEAFF,TGTGCCAGCAGCGAAGACAGGGGAACTGAAGCTTTCTTT
TRBV7-6,TRBD2,-,TRBJ2-1,CASSSRLASWNEQFF,TGTGCCAGCAGCTCACGACTAGCCTCCTGGAATGAGCAGTTCTTC
TRBV9,-,-,TRBJ2-2,CASSVVGRAGELFF,TGTGCCAGCAGCGTAGTAGGGCGCGCCGGGGAGCTGTTTTTT
TRBV5-4,-,-,TRBJ2-7,CASSSQGGEQYF,TGTGCCAGCAGCAGCCAGGGAGGCGAGCAGTACTTC
TRBV6-1,TRBD2,-,TRBJ2-2,CASSGGASGTSGSTGELFF,TGTGCCAGCAGTGGAGGGGCCTCCGGGACTAGCGGATCCACCGGGGAGCTGTTTTTT
TRBV9,-,-,TRBJ1-2,CASSTGRVHYTF,TGTGCCAGCAGCACCGGACGGGTCCACTACACCTTC
TRBV7-2,-,-,TRBJ1-2,CASSLDTGRGYTF,TGTGCCAGCAGCTTAGATACAGGGCGGGGCTACACCTTC
TRBV4-1,-,-,TRBJ2-5,CASSLKVETQYF,TGCGCCAGCAGCCTCAAAGTGGAGACCCAGTACTTC
TRBV21-1,-,-,TRBJ2-5,CASSKLWGVGETQYF,TGTGCCAGCAGCAAACTTTGGGGTGTTGGAGAGACCCAGTACTTC
TRBV7-9,-,-,TRBJ2-1,CASSFGQAVTAGEQFF,TGTGCCAGCAGCTTTGGCCAAGCGGTGACCGCCGGTGAGCAGTTCTTC
TRBV29-1,TRBD2,-,TRBJ2-1,CSAPGLAGGNEQFF,TGCAGCGCACCGGGACTAGCGGGAGGAAATGAGCAGTTCTTC
TRBV15,-,few,TRBJ1-1,CATSPGWVNTEAFF,TGTGCCACCAGCCCGGGATGGGTGAACACTGAAGCTTTCTTT
TRBV5-6,-,-,TRBJ2-7,CASSLGRDNYEQYF,TGTGCCAGCAGCTTGGGCCGGGACAACTACGAGCAGTACTTC
TRBV2,TRBD1,-,TRBJ1-6,CASSATGKSPLHF,TGTGCCAGCAGTGCGACAGGGAAATCACCCCTCCACTTT
TRBV6-1,TRBD1,-,TRBJ2-7,CASSEIRTGGEQYF,TGTGCCAGCAGTGAAATACGGACAGGGGGTGAGCAGTACTTC
TRBV5-6,-,-,TRBJ2-7,CASSSVAQYEQYF,TGTGCCAGCAGCTCAGTAGCCCAGTACGAGCAGTACTTC
TRBV5-1,-,-,TRBJ2-7,CASSWGPREGGYEQYF,TGCGCCAGCAGCTGGGGCCCCCGGGAAGGAGGCTACGAGCAGTACTTC
TRBV28,-,once,TRBJ1-2,CASSLSMHEGYTF,TGTGCCAGCAGTTTATCTATGCACGAGGGCTACACCTTC
TRBV7-2,-,-,TRBJ1-1,CASSITRATNTEAFF,TGTGCCAGCAGCATCACCCGGGCAACGAACACTGAAGCTTTCTTT
TRBV5-6,-,-,TRBJ2-5,CASSLPGETQKTQETQYF,TGTGCCAGCAGCTTGCCCGGGGAAACTCAGAAGACCCAAGAGACCCAGTACTTC
TRBV19,-,-,TRBJ1-3,CASSHTPAGISGNTIYF,TGTGCCAGTAGCCATACTCCGGCGGGCATCTCTGGAAACACCATATATTTT
TRBV7-9,TRBD2,-,TRBJ2-1,CASSLAGLAGADEQFF,TGTGCCAGCAGCTTAGCGGGACTAGCGGGAGCGGATGAGCAGTTCTTC
TRBV13,-,-,TRBJ1-2,CASSSGRSSPYGYTF,TGTGCCAGCAGCTCCGGACGGAGCAGCCCCTATGGCTACACCTTC
TRBV19,-,-,TRBJ2-7,CASSIGWGEADSFSYEQYF,TGTGCCAGTAGTATAGGCTGGGGTGAGGCAGATTCGTTCTCCTACGAGCAGTACTTC
TRBV27,-,once,TRBJ1-5,CASSLTGQGSNQPQHF,TGTGCCAGCAGTTTAACGGGTCAGGGCAGCAATCAGCCCCAGCATTTT
TRBV9,TRBD2,-,TRBJ2-3,CASSVLPGTNWEDTQYF,TGTGCCAGCAGCGTCCTCCCCGGGACTAACTGGGAGGATACGCAGTATTTT
TRBV10-3,TRBD1,-,TRBJ1-4,CAISESGTGLGRATNEKLFF,TGTGCCATCAGTGAGTCCGGGACAGGTTTAGGAAGAGCAACTAATGAAAAACTGTTTTTT